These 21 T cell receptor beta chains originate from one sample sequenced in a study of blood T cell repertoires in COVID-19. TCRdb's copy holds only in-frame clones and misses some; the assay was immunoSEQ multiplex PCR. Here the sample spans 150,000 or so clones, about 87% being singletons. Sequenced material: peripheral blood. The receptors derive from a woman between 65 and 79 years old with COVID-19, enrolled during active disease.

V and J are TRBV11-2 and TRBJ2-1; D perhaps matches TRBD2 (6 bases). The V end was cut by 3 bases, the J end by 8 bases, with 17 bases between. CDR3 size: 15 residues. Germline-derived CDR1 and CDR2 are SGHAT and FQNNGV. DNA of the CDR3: TGTGCCAGCAGCTTCATGGGCGGGGCCCGGGATGAGCAGTTCTTC. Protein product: CASSFMGGARDEQFF.

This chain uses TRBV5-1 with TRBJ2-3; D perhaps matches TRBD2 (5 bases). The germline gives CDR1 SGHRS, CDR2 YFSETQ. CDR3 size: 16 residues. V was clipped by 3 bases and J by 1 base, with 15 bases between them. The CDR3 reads CASSSRAVPGTDTQYF. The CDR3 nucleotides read TGCGCCAGCAGCTCACGAGCGGTCCCTGGCACAGATACGCAGTATTTT. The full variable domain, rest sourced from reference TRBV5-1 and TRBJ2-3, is KAGVTQTPRYLIKTRGQQVTLSCSPISGHRSVSWYQQTPGQGLQFLFEYFSETQRNKGNFPGRFSGRQFSNSRSEMNVSTLELGDSALYLCASSSRAVPGTDTQYFGPGTRLTVL.

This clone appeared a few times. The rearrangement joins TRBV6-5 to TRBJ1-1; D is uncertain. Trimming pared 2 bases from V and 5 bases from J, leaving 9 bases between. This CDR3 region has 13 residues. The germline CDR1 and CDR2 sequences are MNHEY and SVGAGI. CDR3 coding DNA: TGTGCCAGCAGTTACCTTCGCGGGACTGAAGCTTTCTTT. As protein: CASSYLRGTEAFF.

Here the CDR3 DNA reads TGCGCCAGCAGCTTAGGGACTAGCATCTTTTCCTACGAGCAGTACTTC. Encoded protein: CASSLGTSIFSYEQYF. The chain carries TRBV5-1 and TRBJ2-7; 9 bases are a match to TRBD2. This CDR3 spans 16 amino acids. CDR1 and CDR2 (germline): SGHRS, YFSETQ. The trim removed 2 bases at V and 1 base at J, leaving 7 bases unmatched.

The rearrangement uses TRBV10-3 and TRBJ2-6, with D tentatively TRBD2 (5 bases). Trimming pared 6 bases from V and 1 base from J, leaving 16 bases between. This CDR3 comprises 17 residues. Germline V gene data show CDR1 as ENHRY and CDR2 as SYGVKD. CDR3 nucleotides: TGTGCCATCAGCGTCGGAGGACTTAGGTCTGGGGCCAACGTCCTGACTTTC. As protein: CAISVGGLRSGANVLTF.

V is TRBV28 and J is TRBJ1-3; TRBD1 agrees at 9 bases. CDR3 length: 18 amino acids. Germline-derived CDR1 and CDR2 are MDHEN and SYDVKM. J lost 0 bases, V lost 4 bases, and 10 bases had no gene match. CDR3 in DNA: TGTGCCAGCAGTTCCGGGACAGGGAGAGGGGGCTCTGGAAACACCATATATTTT. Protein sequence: CASSSGTGRGGSGNTIYF.

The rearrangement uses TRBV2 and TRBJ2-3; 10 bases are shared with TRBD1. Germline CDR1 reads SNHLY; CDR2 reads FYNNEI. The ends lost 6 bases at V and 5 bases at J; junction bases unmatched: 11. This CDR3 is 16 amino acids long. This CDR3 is CASSLTGGLGGDTQYF. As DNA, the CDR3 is TGTGCCAGCAGCCTGACAGGGGGCTTGGGTGGAGATACGCAGTATTTT.

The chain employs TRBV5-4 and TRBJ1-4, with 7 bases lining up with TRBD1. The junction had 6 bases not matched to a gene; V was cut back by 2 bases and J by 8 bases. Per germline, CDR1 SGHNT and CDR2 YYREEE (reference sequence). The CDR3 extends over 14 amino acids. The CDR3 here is CASSFGDRSEKLFF. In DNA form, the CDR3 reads TGTGCCAGCAGCTTTGGGGACAGATCAGAAAAACTGTTTTTT.

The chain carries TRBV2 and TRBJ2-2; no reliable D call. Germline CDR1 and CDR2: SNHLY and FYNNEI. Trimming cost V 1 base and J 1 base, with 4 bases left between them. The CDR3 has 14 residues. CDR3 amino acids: CASSEVRNTGELFF. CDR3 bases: TGTGCCAGCAGTGAAGTCAGGAACACCGGGGAGCTGTTTTTT. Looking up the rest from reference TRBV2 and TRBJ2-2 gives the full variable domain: EPEVTQTPSHQVTQMGQEVILRCVPISNHLYFYWYRQILGQKVEFLVSFYNNEISEKSEIFDDQFSVERPDGSNFTLKIRSTKLEDSAMYFCASSEVRNTGELFFGEGSRLTVL.

The CDR3 bases are TGTGCCAGCAGTTACCCGGGAGGGAACTATGGCTACACCTTC. This codes for CASSYPGGNYGYTF. This chain joins TRBV6-6 and TRBJ1-2; D is uncertain. From germline, CDR1 is MNHNY and CDR2 SVGAGI (reference sequence). This CDR3 is 14 amino acids long. V dropped 2 bases and J dropped 2 bases, with 9 bases sitting between them.

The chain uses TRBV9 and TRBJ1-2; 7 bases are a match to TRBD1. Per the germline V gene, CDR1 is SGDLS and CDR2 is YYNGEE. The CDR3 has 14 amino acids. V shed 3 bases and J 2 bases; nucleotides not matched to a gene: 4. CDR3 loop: CASSAPTGNYGYTF. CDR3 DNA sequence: TGTGCCAGCAGCGCCCCGACAGGGAACTATGGCTACACCTTC.

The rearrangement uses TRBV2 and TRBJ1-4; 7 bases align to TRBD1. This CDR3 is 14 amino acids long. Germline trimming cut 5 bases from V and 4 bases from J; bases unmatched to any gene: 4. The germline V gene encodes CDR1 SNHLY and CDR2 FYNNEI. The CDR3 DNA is TGTGCCAGCAGTTACAGGGGCGGTAATGAAAAACTGTTTTTT. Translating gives CASSYRGGNEKLFF.

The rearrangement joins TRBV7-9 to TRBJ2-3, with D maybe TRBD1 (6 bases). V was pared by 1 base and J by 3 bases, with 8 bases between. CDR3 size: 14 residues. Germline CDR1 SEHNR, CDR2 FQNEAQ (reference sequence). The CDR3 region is CASSLEGDTDTQYF. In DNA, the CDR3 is TGTGCCAGCAGCTTAGAGGGGGATACAGATACGCAGTATTTT.

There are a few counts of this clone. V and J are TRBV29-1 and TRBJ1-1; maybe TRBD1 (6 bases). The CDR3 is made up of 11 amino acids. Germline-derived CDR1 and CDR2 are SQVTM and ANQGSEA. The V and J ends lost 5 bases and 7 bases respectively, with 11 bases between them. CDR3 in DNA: TGCAGCGTTTTACAGGGAAATGAAGCTTTCTTT. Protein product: CSVLQGNEAFF. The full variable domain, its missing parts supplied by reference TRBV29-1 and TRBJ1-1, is SAVISQKPSRDICQRGTSLTIQCQVDSQVTMMFWYRQQPGQSLTLIATANQGSEATYESGFVIDKFPISRPNLTFSTLTVSNMSPEDSSIYLCSVLQGNEAFFGQGTRLTVV.

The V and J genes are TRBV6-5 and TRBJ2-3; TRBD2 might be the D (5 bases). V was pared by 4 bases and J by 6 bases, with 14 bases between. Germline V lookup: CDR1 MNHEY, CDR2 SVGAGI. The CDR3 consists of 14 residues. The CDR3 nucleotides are TGTGCCAGCAGTTCCGGGAAGTTGGGGGATACGCAGTATTTT. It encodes CASSSGKLGDTQYF.

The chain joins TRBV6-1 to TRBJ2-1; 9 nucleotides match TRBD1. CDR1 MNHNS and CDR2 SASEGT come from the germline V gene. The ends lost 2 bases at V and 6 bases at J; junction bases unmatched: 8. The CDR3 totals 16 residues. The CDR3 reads CASSEPPGQGINEQFF. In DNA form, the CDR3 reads TGTGCCAGCAGTGAACCCCCGGGACAGGGAATCAATGAGCAGTTCTTC.

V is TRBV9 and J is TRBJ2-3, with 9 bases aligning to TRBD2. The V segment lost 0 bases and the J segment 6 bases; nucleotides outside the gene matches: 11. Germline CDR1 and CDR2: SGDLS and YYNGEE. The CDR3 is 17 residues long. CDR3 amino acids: CASSVGGSSGVQDTQYF. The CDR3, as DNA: TGTGCCAGCAGCGTAGGAGGGTCTAGCGGGGTGCAGGATACGCAGTATTTT.

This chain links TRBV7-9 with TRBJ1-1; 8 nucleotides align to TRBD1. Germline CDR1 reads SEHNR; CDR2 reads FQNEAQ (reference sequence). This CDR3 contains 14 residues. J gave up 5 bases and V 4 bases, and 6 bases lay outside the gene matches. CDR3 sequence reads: CASSSGQGDTEAFF. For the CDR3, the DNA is TGTGCCAGCAGCTCCGGACAGGGAGATACTGAAGCTTTCTTT.

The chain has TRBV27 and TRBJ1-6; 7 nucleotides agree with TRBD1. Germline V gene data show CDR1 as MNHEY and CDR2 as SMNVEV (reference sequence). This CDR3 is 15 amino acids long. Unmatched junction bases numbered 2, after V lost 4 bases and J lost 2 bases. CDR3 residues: CASSYGTAYNSPLHF. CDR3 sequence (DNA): TGTGCCAGCAGTTATGGGACAGCCTATAATTCACCCCTCCACTTT.

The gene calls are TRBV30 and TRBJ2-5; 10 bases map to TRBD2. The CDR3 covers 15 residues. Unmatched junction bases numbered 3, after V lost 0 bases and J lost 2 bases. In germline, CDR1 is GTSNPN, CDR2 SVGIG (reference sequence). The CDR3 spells CAWSVLAGSQETQYF. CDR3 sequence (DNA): TGTGCCTGGAGTGTACTAGCGGGGTCTCAAGAGACCCAGTACTTC.

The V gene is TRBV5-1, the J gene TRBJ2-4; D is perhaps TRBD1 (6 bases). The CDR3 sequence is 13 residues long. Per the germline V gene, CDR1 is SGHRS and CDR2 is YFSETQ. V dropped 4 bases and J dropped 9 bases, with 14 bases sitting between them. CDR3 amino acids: CASSDGRGSIQYF. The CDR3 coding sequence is TGCGCCAGCAGCGACGGCAGGGGCAGCATTCAGTACTTC.